The rows below give T cell receptor beta chains drawn from one sample of a study of T cells in Graves' hyperthyroidism and ophthalmopathy. TCRdb independently ran MiXCR on the multiplex PCR reads; one entry per CDR3 protein. Among around 500,000 distinct CDR3 sequences listed, about 16% were seen once. The sequenced sample consisted of blood. Source of these receptors: a woman in her 30s with Graves' ophthalmopathy. CDR3s include the opening cysteine and the closing phenylalanine or tryptophan. The D gene is left open where the match is weak. Only part of the rows carry a size: once, few, many, or a class if the clone is expanded.

d_call	clone_size	j_call	v_call	cdr3_aa	cdr3_nt
TRBD1	-	TRBJ1-5	TRBV10-3	CVISNRDRGGNQPQHF	TGTGTCATCAGCAACCGGGACAGGGGAGGTAATCAGCCCCAGCATTTT
-	many	TRBJ2-1	TRBV12-3/TRBV12-4	CASSLQGNNEQFF	TGTGCCAGCAGTTTGCAGGGGAACAATGAGCAGTTCTTC
-	-	TRBJ1-2	TRBV29-1	CSVEVKEQYGYTF	TGCAGCGTTGAAGTCAAAGAGCAGTATGGCTACACCTTC
TRBD2	many	TRBJ2-1	TRBV20-1	CSAKNRLAGWNEQFF	TGCAGTGCCAAAAATAGACTAGCGGGGTGGAATGAGCAGTTCTTC
-	many	TRBJ2-7	TRBV11-2	CASSLGHGAYEQYF	TGTGCCAGCAGCTTGGGCCATGGAGCCTACGAGCAGTACTTC
TRBD1	many	TRBJ2-7	TRBV12-3/TRBV12-4	CASSLTGSEQYF	TGTGCCAGCAGCCTGACAGGGAGCGAGCAGTACTTC
-	many	TRBJ2-7	TRBV6-1	CASSLSGHYEQYF	TGTGCCAGCAGTTTGTCGGGTCACTACGAGCAGTACTTC
TRBD1	many	TRBJ1-1	TRBV28	CASTPGQGNTEAFF	TGTGCCAGCACCCCGGGACAGGGAAACACTGAAGCTTTCTTT
-	-	TRBJ2-7	TRBV18	CASSAGTFYEQYF	TGTGCCAGCTCGGCCGGGACGTTCTACGAGCAGTACTTC
TRBD2	many	TRBJ2-7	TRBV20-1	CSARVITGLAGGSYEQYF	TGCAGTGCTAGAGTAATAACGGGACTAGCGGGAGGCTCCTACGAGCAGTACTTC
-	many	TRBJ2-1	TRBV7-9	CASSSVEKYHNEQFF	TGTGCCAGCAGCTCAGTCGAGAAGTACCACAATGAGCAGTTCTTC
TRBD2	many	TRBJ2-5	TRBV20-1	CSAFLPSGKDQETQYF	TGCAGTGCTTTCCTTCCTAGCGGGAAGGACCAAGAGACCCAGTACTTC
-	many	TRBJ2-7	TRBV20-1	CSAMSQGSFYEQYF	TGCAGTGCTATGTCGCAGGGGAGTTTTTACGAGCAGTACTTC
TRBD2	-	TRBJ2-7	TRBV10-2	CASSESGGGNEQYF	TGCGCCAGCAGTGAGTCGGGGGGGGGGAACGAGCAGTACTTC
-	few	TRBJ1-2	TRBV15	CATSSQRAGVHGYTF	TGTGCCACCAGCAGTCAACGGGCGGGGGTCCATGGCTACACCTTC